The next 23 T cell receptor beta chains were all read from a single sample in a study of T cell clusters in autoimmune cytopenias. TRB rearrangements were amplified by touch-down multiplex PCR with mixed TRB-A/B primers. TCRdb re-called the multiplex PCR reads; every CDR3 protein appears as one record, without DNA. The sample table sets out 5,000 to 6,500 distinct CDR3 sequences. Each sample's input was 200 to 300 ng genomic DNA, 38,000 or so genome equivalents. Sequenced sample: peripheral blood. These receptors all stem from a human donor with an autoimmune cytopenia or autoimmune hepatitis (not recorded which).

V usage is TRBV15 and J usage is TRBJ2-3; TCRdb reports TRBD2, a call that lacks DNA to check it against. Germline CDR1 reads LNHNV; CDR2 reads YYDKDF (reference sequence). This CDR3 region has 16 residues. The CDR3 loop is CATSRELGGPTDTQYF. Full variable domain (outside the CDR3, taken from reference TRBV15 and TRBJ2-3): DAMVIQNPRYQVTQFGKPVTLSCSQTLNHNVMYWYQQKSSQAPKLLFHYYDKDFNNEADTPDNFQSRRPNTSFCFLDIRSPGLGDTAMYLCATSRELGGPTDTQYFGPGTRLTVL.

V usage is TRBV7-2 and J usage is TRBJ2-4. The CDR3 sequence is 13 residues long. Germline V gene sequence: CDR1 SGHTA, CDR2 FQGNSA. CDR3 protein: CASSLGAKNIQYF.

This clonotype registers medium-sized by frequency. This chain links TRBV5-1 with TRBJ2-2; TCRdb's assignment of TRBD2 cannot be checked, as there is no DNA. The V gene's germline CDR1 is SGHRS and CDR2 YFSETQ. The CDR3 loop spans 14 amino acids. This chain's CDR3 is CASSSTSTAGELFF.

The chain employs TRBV12-3 or TRBV12-4 and TRBJ2-1; the D call of TRBD2 rests on TCRdb alone, since no DNA is present to check it. This CDR3 is 15 amino acids long. The CDR3 sequence: CASWSGTSGGDEQFF.

The gene calls are TRBV13 and TRBJ2-7; the D call of TRBD1 rests on TCRdb alone, since no DNA is present to check it. Germline CDR1 is PRHDT and CDR2 is FYEKMQ (reference sequence). This CDR3 is 16 amino acids long. CDR3 amino acids: CASRSTGTHKSYEQYF. Using reference TRBV13 and TRBJ2-7 for the parts outside the CDR3, the full variable domain is AAGVIQSPRHLIKEKRETATLKCYPIPRHDTVYWYQQGPGQDPQFLISFYEKMQSDKGSIPDRFSAQQFSDYHSELNMSSLELGDSALYFCASRSTGTHKSYEQYFGPGTRLTVT.

This chain joins TRBV10-1 and TRBJ1-2. The CDR3 length is 14 residues. Germline assignment: CDR1 WNHNN and CDR2 SYGVQD (reference sequence). The CDR3: CAISPSRISAGYTF.

By frequency, this clonotype registers medium-sized. The genes are TRBV6-2 or TRBV6-3 and TRBJ2-5; the D call from TCRdb, TRBD1, cannot be confirmed without DNA. The V gene's germline CDR1 is MNHEY and CDR2 SVGEGT. This CDR3 is built from 14 residues. CDR3 amino acids: CASRPPRASETQYF.

This clonotype is classed as medium-sized by frequency. The V gene is TRBV11-1, the J gene TRBJ1-2; lacking DNA, the TRBD1 call made by TCRdb goes unchecked. CDR3 length: 12 amino acids. The germline V gene encodes CDR1 SGHAT and CDR2 FQDESV (reference sequence). CDR3: CASQGAHEGYTF. The full variable domain, completed using reference TRBV11-1 and TRBJ1-2, is EAEVAQSPRYKITEKSQAVAFWCDPISGHATLYWYRQILGQGPELLVQFQDESVVDDSQLPKDRFSAERLKGVDSTLKIQPAELGDSAMYLCASQGAHEGYTFGSGTRLTVV.

This clonotype counts as medium-sized (0.01 to 0.1%) by frequency. This chain links TRBV27 with TRBJ2-3; lacking DNA, the TRBD2 call made by TCRdb goes unchecked. The CDR3 contains 15 residues. Germline-derived CDR1 and CDR2 are MNHEY and SMNVEV (reference sequence). CDR3 amino acids: CATKLGTSVSDTQYF.

This clonotype counts as medium-sized by frequency. The genes are TRBV27 and TRBJ2-2. The CDR3 runs 16 residues. CDR1 and CDR2 from the germline V gene are MNHEY and SMNVEV (reference sequence). The CDR3 sequence is CASSFTHTRNTGELFF.

The gene calls are TRBV30 and TRBJ2-7; no DNA is available, so the TRBD1 call from TCRdb remains unchecked. The CDR3 runs to 11 residues. CDR1 GTSNPN and CDR2 SVGIG come from the germline V gene (reference sequence). CDR3 amino acids: CAWSSLPEQYF. The full variable domain, its missing parts supplied by reference TRBV30 and TRBJ2-7, is SQTIHQWPATLVQPVGSPLSLECTVEGTSNPNLYWYRQAAGRGLQLLFYSVGIGQISSEVPQNLSASRPQDRQFILSSKKLLLSDSGFYLCAWSSLPEQYFGPGTRLTVT.

Its frequency marks this clonotype as medium-sized. The rearrangement uses TRBV19 and TRBJ1-1; TCRdb returns TRBD1, unconfirmable since there is no DNA. Germline CDR1 is LNHDA and CDR2 is SQIVND (reference sequence). This CDR3 contains 12 residues. The CDR3 is CASRGPSTEAFF.

The chain combines TRBV4-2 with TRBJ1-2; TCRdb selects TRBD1, and the lack of DNA leaves this call unchecked. Germline CDR1 is LGHNA and CDR2 is YNFKEQ. The CDR3 runs to 13 residues. The CDR3 is CASRPHTAEGYTF.

In terms of frequency, this clonotype is medium-sized (0.01 to 0.1%). This sequence joins TRBV18 and TRBJ1-1. Germline V gives CDR1 KGHSH, CDR2 LQKENI. The CDR3 loop spans 14 amino acids. The CDR3 sequence: CASSVEPVSTEAFF.

The V and J genes are TRBV5-1 and TRBJ2-7. This CDR3 has 13 amino acids. Germline V gives CDR1 SGHRS, CDR2 YFSETQ. The CDR3 sequence: CASSSGNSYEQYF.

V and J are TRBV5-5 and TRBJ2-3. CDR3 size: 15 residues. Germline CDR1 SGHKS, CDR2 YYEKEE (reference sequence). The CDR3 loop reads CASSLGGRAPDTQYF.

The genes are TRBV20-1 and TRBJ1-5; the TCRdb call, TRBD1, lacks DNA for checking. The germline gives CDR1 DFQATT, CDR2 SNEGSKA (reference sequence). CDR3 length equals 16 residues. CDR3 region: CSAREGRGNSNQPQHF.

This chain connects TRBV29-1 to TRBJ2-3; absent DNA, TCRdb's TRBD1 call cannot be checked. The length of the CDR3 is 15 residues. Germline V lookup: CDR1 SQVTM, CDR2 ANQGSEA. The CDR3 reads CSGTGAGEMTDTQYF.

The CDR3 protein is CARRESGHDEKLFF. The gene calls are TRBV7-9 and TRBJ1-4; TCRdb returns TRBD1, unconfirmable since there is no DNA. Looked up from germline, CDR1 is SEHNR and CDR2 is FQNEAQ (reference sequence). The CDR3 covers 14 residues.

This clonotype is classed as medium-sized (0.01 to 0.1%) by frequency. The CDR3 reads CASSFRWDRGAGELFF. The chain is built from TRBV27 and TRBJ2-2; TCRdb names TRBD1, which stays unverified in the absence of DNA. The CDR3 length is 16 residues. CDR1 is MNHEY, CDR2 SMNVEV, per germline (reference sequence).

J is TRBJ2-2 and V is TRBV7-3. The CDR3 contains 12 residues. Looked up from germline, CDR1 is SGHTA and CDR2 is FQGTGA. CDR3 loop: CASSLNSGELFF.

Its frequency marks this clonotype as medium-sized (0.01 to 0.1%). The CDR3 reads CASTGSSGNTIYF. The rearrangement links TRBV6-6 to TRBJ1-3; the TCRdb D gene call, TRBD1, has no DNA to confirm it. In germline, CDR1 is MNHNY, CDR2 SVGAGI (reference sequence). The CDR3 length is 13 residues.

By frequency, this clonotype is medium-sized. The chain is built from TRBV19 and TRBJ2-7; the TCRdb call, TRBD1, lacks DNA for checking. This CDR3 has 15 residues. Germline CDR1 and CDR2: LNHDA and SQIVND (reference sequence). CDR3 in amino acids: CASSPMSGGFYEQYF. Supplemented by reference TRBV19 and TRBJ2-7, the full variable domain reads DGGITQSPKYLFRKEGQNVTLSCEQNLNHDAMYWYRQDPGQGLRLIYYSQIVNDFQKGDIAEGYSVSREKKESFPLTVTSAQKNPTAFYLCASSPMSGGFYEQYFGPGTRLTVT.